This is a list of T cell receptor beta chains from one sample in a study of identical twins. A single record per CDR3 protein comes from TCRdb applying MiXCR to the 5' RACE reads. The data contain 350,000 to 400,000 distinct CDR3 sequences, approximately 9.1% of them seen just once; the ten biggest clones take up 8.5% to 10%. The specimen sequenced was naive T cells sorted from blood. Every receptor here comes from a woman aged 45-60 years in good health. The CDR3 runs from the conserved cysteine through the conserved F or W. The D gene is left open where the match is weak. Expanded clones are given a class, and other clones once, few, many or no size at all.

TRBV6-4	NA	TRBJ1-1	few	CASRRGTSEAFF	TGTGCCAGCAGGCGCGGGACAAGCGAAGCTTTCTTT
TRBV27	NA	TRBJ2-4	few	CASSLSDRIAKNIQYF	TGTGCCAGCAGTTTATCAGACAGGATAGCCAAAAACATTCAGTACTTC
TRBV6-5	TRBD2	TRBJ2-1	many	CASSYTGLAGFLYNEQFF	TGTGCCAGCAGTTACACGGGACTAGCGGGATTCCTCTACAATGAGCAGTTCTTC
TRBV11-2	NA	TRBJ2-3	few	CASSLVAGLGDTQYF	TGTGCCAGCAGCTTAGTCGCGGGACTGGGGGATACGCAGTATTTT
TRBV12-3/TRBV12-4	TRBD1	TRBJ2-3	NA	CASSFLLRDSPDTQYF	TGTGCCAGCAGTTTCCTCCTCCGGGACAGCCCAGATACGCAGTATTTT
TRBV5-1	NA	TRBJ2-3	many	CASSLDLFVDTQYF	TGCGCCAGCAGCTTGGACCTCTTTGTAGATACGCAGTATTTT
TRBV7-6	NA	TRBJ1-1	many	CASSLYGWNTEAFF	TGTGCCAGCAGCTTATATGGGTGGAACACTGAAGCTTTCTTT
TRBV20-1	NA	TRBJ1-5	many	CSTKGGRDQPQHF	TGCAGTACCAAGGGGGGCCGGGATCAGCCCCAGCATTTT
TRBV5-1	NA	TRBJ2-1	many	CASSLRPSVPYNEQFF	TGCGCCAGCAGCTTGCGCCCTAGCGTCCCCTACAATGAGCAGTTCTTC
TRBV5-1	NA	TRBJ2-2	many	CASIFQGSGQRRTGELFF	TGCGCCAGCATTTTTCAGGGCTCCGGGCAGAGGCGGACCGGGGAGCTGTTTTTT
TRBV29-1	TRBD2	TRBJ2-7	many	CSVTVGRGAYEQYF	TGCAGCGTTACAGTCGGTCGGGGGGCCTACGAGCAGTACTTC
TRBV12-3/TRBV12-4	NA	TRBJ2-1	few	CASSLTGTVNNEQFF	TGTGCCAGCAGCTTAACCGGGACTGTAAACAATGAGCAGTTCTTC
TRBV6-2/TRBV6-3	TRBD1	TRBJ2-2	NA	CASSYPMVPTGSNTGELFF	TGTGCCAGCAGTTACCCAATGGTGCCGACAGGGTCGAACACCGGGGAGCTGTTTTTT
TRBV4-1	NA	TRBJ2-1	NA	CASSLAGPRGGEQFF	TGCGCCAGCAGCCTTGCCGGCCCTCGAGGGGGTGAGCAGTTCTTC
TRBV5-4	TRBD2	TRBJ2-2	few	CASSPLGGSASVTGELFF	TGTGCCAGCAGCCCTTTAGGCGGGAGTGCGTCGGTCACCGGGGAGCTGTTTTTT
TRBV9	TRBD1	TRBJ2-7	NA	CASSVALTGFDEQYF	TGTGCCAGCAGCGTAGCCCTGACAGGGTTCGACGAGCAGTACTTC
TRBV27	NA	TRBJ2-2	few	CASTSNSGQGGLRLFF	TGTGCCAGCACTTCAAACTCCGGACAAGGAGGTTTAAGGCTGTTTTTT
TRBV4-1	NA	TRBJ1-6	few	CASSQTKAGDFSPLHF	TGCGCCAGCAGCCAAACGAAGGCAGGGGATTTCTCACCCCTCCACTTT
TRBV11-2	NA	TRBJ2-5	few	CASSLFRDSSPQETQYF	TGTGCCAGCAGCTTATTTCGGGACTCCAGCCCCCAAGAGACCCAGTACTTC
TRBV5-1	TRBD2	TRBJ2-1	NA	CASSLAGLAGGSVDEQFF	TGCGCCAGCAGCTTGGCGGGACTAGCGGGAGGTAGCGTCGATGAGCAGTTCTTC
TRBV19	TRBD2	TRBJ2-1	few	CASMTSGRYNEQFF	TGTGCCAGTATGACTAGCGGGCGCTACAATGAGCAGTTCTTC
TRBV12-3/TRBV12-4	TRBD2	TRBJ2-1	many	CASFIRAGLGYNEQFF	TGTGCCAGCTTTATCCGAGCGGGACTCGGGTACAATGAGCAGTTCTTC
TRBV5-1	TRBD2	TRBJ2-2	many	CASSAAGGRTGELFF	TGCGCCAGCAGCGCAGCGGGAGGGAGAACCGGGGAGCTGTTTTTT
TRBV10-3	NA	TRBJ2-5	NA	CAISPGTTQETQYF	TGTGCCATCAGTCCCGGGACAACTCAAGAGACCCAGTACTTC
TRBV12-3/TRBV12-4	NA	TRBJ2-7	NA	CASSLAAGFLYEQYF	TGTGCCAGCAGTTTAGCGGCAGGCTTCCTCTACGAGCAGTACTTC
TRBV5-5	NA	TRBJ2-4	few	CASSLGETAKNIQYF	TGTGCCAGCAGCTTGGGGGAGACGGCCAAAAACATTCAGTACTTC
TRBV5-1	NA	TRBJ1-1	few	CASSLVPGKDTEAFF	TGCGCCAGCAGCTTGGTTCCGGGGAAGGACACTGAAGCTTTCTTT
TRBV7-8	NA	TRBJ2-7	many	CASSHPRSYEQYF	TGTGCCAGCAGCCACCCTAGATCCTACGAGCAGTACTTC
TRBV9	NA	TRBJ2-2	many	CASSGSRDLNTGELFF	TGTGCCAGCAGCGGCTCCCGGGACTTGAACACCGGGGAGCTGTTTTTT
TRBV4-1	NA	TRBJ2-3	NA	CASSQVRSGRRTDTQYF	TGCGCCAGCAGCCAAGTAAGGAGTGGGAGAAGAACAGATACGCAGTATTTT
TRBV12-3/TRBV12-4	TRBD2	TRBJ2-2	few	CASTNRGLAGGVNTGELFF	TGTGCCAGCACCAACAGGGGACTAGCGGGAGGAGTGAACACCGGGGAGCTGTTTTTT
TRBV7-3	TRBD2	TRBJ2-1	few	CASSSRTSGINEQFF	TGTGCCAGCAGCTCCCGGACTAGCGGGATCAATGAGCAGTTCTTC
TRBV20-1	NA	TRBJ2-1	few	CSARDRAVLYSYNEQFF	TGCAGTGCTAGAGATCGGGCAGTCCTATATTCCTACAATGAGCAGTTCTTC
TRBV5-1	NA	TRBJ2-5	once	CASSRGLTQETQYF	TGCGCCAGCAGCCGTGGACTGACGCAAGAGACCCAGTACTTC
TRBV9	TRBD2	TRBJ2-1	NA	CASSVGSLAGANEQFF	TGTGCCAGCAGCGTAGGTAGTCTAGCGGGAGCCAATGAGCAGTTCTTC
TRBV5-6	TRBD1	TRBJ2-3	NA	CASRTGTAPFTDTQYF	TGTGCCAGCAGAACCGGGACAGCACCTTTCACAGATACGCAGTATTTT
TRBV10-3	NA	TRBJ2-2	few	CAISESGPPNTGELFF	TGTGCCATCAGTGAGTCCGGACCACCGAACACCGGGGAGCTGTTTTTT
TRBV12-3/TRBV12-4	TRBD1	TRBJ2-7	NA	CASSFGTGGSYEQYF	TGTGCCAGCAGTTTTGGTACAGGGGGAAGCTACGAGCAGTACTTC
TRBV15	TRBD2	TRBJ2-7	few	CATSRGSGRSREQYF	TGTGCCACCAGCAGAGGTAGCGGGAGATCTCGGGAGCAGTACTTC
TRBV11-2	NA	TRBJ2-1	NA	CASSQVGVPNEQFF	TGTGCCAGCAGCCAGGTCGGGGTTCCCAATGAGCAGTTCTTC
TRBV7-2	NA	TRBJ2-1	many	CASSLVSASSYNEQFF	TGTGCCAGCAGCTTAGTGTCAGCGAGCTCCTACAATGAGCAGTTCTTC
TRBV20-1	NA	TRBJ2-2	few	CSARERISGTGELFF	TGCAGTGCTAGAGAAAGAATTAGCGGCACCGGGGAGCTGTTTTTT
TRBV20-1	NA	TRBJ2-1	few	CSARVRDSNNEQFF	TGCAGTGCTAGGGTCAGGGACTCCAACAATGAGCAGTTCTTC
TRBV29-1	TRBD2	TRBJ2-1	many	CSVEGTREVENEQFF	TGCAGCGTTGAAGGGACGCGGGAGGTTGAGAATGAGCAGTTCTTC
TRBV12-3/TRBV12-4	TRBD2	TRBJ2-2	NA	CASSPTSGGLGTGELFF	TGTGCCAGCAGTCCGACTAGCGGGGGGCTCGGCACCGGGGAGCTGTTTTTT
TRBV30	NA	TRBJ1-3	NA	CAWDRSGNTIYF	TGTGCCTGGGATCGGTCTGGAAACACCATATATTTT
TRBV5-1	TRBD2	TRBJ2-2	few	CASYTSGNTGELFF	TGCGCCAGCTATACTAGCGGGAACACCGGGGAGCTGTTTTTT
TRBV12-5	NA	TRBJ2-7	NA	CASGSGPTGQYF	TGTGCTAGTGGTTCGGGACCTACGGGGCAGTACTTC
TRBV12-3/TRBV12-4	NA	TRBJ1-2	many	CASSPWVSYGYTF	TGTGCCAGCAGTCCGTGGGTATCCTATGGCTACACCTTC
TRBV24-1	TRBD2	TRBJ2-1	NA	CATSDSGLAGMEQFF	TGTGCCACCAGTGATTCGGGACTAGCGGGTATGGAGCAGTTCTTC
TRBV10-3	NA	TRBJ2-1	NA	CAISEGSSSYNEQFF	TGTGCCATCAGTGAGGGCTCTAGCTCCTACAATGAGCAGTTCTTC
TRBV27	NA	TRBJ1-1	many	CATQRTSNTEAFF	TGTGCCACCCAAAGGACTTCGAACACTGAAGCTTTCTTT
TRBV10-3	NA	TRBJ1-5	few	CAISEGGGQPQHF	TGTGCCATCAGTGAAGGTGGCGGACAGCCCCAGCATTTT
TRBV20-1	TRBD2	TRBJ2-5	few	CSARRMASGIRETQYF	TGCAGTGCTAGACGGATGGCTAGCGGGATCCGTGAGACCCAGTACTTC
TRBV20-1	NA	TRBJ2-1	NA	CSAFPGRTSEQFF	TGCAGTGCTTTTCCGGGACGGACCTCTGAGCAGTTCTTC